The clone carrying this TCR beta chain appeared many times. The antigen is undetermined. Time point reported: pre-sensitization, week 0. As for treatment: therapeutic diphenylcyclopropenone sensitization with weekly scalp DPC. One entry per CDR3 protein results from TCRdb running MiXCR on the RACE reads. The sample has roughly 260,000 distinct CDR3 sequences, about 9% seen once; the top ten hold approximately 2.3%. The data originate from a study of human T cells and chemical hapten exposure. In the study overall: Donors were sensitized with 2% DPC on the upper inner arm. General study findings and limits: No alteration of TCRs above 1 in 1000 frequency was seen with DPC sensitization.

CDR3 length equals 13 residues. The germline V gene encodes CDR1 DFQATT and CDR2 SNEGSKA (reference sequence). Trimming shortened V by 3 bases and J by 8 bases, and 15 bases separated the two germline ends. The TCR comes from a woman in her 40s with alopecia areata. Some clones in this sample may be carry-over from other donors' samples. Sequences were derived from whole blood, sampled in connection with sensitization to the hapten diphenylcyclopropenone (DPC). This sequence joins TRBV20-1 and TRBJ2-3; maybe TRBD2 (6 bases). The CDR3 DNA reads as TGCAGTGCTAGTCCTACTAGCTCAGCTACGCAGTATTTT. Protein: CSASPTSSATQYF.